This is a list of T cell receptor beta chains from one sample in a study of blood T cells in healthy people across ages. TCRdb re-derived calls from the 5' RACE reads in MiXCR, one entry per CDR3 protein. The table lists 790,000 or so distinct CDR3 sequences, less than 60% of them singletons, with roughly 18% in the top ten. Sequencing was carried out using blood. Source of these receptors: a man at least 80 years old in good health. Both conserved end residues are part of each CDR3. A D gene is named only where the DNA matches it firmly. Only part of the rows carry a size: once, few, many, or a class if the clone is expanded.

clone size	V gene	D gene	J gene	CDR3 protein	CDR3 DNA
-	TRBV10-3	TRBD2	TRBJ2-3	CAITAGTTDTQYF	TGTGCCATCACCGCCGGGACTACGGATACGCAGTATTTT
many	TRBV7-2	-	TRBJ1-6	CASSPRDPRTSPLHF	TGTGCCAGCAGCCCACGGGACCCAAGAACCTCACCCCTCCACTTT
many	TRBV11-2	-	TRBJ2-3	CASSLDSGGTDTQYF	TGTGCCAGCAGCTTAGACTCAGGGGGCACAGATACGCAGTATTTT
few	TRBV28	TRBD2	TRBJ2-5	CASSLTGLAGARETQYF	TGTGCCAGCAGTTTAACGGGACTAGCGGGAGCTAGGGAGACCCAGTACTTC
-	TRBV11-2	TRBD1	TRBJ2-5	CASSYQGARETQYF	TGTGCCAGCAGCTACCAGGGGGCAAGGGAGACCCAGTACTTC
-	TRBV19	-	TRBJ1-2	CATRDRANYGYTF	TGTGCCACCAGGGACCGAGCTAACTATGGCTACACCTTC
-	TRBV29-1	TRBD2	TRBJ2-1	CSVTRLAEGSEQFF	TGCAGCGTTACTAGACTAGCGGAGGGAAGTGAGCAGTTCTTC
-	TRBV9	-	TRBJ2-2	CASSVDSGGRNTGELFF	TGTGCCAGCAGCGTAGATTCCGGGGGCAGGAACACCGGGGAGCTGTTTTTT
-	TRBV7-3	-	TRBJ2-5	CASSFGSGTLGETQYF	TGTGCCAGCAGCTTCGGTTCAGGGACGTTGGGAGAGACCCAGTACTTC
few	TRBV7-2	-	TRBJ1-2	CASSQQGGQIYGYTF	TGTGCCAGCAGCCAACAAGGAGGACAGATATATGGCTACACCTTC
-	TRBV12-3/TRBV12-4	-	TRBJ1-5	CASSPEVGVRGQPQHF	TGTGCCAGCAGCCCCGAAGTTGGGGTTCGGGGCCAGCCCCAGCATTTT
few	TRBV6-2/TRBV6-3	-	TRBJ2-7	CASSYSAGNAYNEQYF	TGTGCCAGCAGTTACTCGGCAGGGAACGCCTACAATGAGCAGTACTTC
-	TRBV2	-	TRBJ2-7	CASLWPRSYEQYF	TGTGCCAGCTTATGGCCGAGATCCTACGAGCAGTACTTC
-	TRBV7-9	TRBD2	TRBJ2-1	CASSSRGLAGAETQFF	TGTGCCAGCAGCTCGAGGGGACTAGCGGGAGCAGAGACCCAGTTCTTC
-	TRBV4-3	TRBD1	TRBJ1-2	CASSQDKGQVYYGYTF	TGCGCCAGCAGCCAAGATAAGGGACAGGTGTACTATGGCTACACCTTC
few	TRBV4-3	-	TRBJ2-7	CASSLGDEQYF	TGCGCCAGCAGCCTAGGGGACGAGCAGTACTTC
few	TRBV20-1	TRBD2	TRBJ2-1	CSVGGRVNEQFF	TGCAGTGTAGGCGGGAGAGTAAATGAGCAGTTCTTC
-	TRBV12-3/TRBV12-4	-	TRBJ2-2	CASRDRNTGELFF	TGTGCCAGCAGGGATAGGAACACCGGGGAGCTGTTTTTT
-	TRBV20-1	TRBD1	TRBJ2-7	CSAGNRDRYDEQYF	TGCAGTGCTGGAAACCGGGACAGGTACGACGAGCAGTACTTC
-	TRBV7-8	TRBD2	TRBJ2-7	CASSLSTSGHSYEQYF	TGTGCCAGCAGCTTGTCGACTAGCGGGCACTCCTACGAGCAGTACTTC
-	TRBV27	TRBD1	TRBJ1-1	CASSPSPTGVTEAFF	TGTGCCAGCAGTCCCTCTCCCACAGGGGTTACTGAAGCTTTCTTT
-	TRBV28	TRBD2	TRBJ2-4	CASSSRTSGGGLYF	TGTGCCAGCAGTTCCCGGACTAGCGGGGGGGGGTTATACTTC
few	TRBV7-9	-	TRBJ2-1	CASSLSTPSSYNEQFF	TGTGCCAGCAGCTTGTCGACTCCTAGCTCCTACAATGAGCAGTTCTTC
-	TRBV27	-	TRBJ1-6	CASRPPSGFNSPLHF	TGTGCCAGCAGACCACCTTCCGGGTTTAATTCACCCCTCCACTTT
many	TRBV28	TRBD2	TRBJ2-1	CASSYPTPGLAGGPLTYNEQFF	TGTGCCAGCAGCTACCCGACCCCAGGACTAGCGGGAGGGCCGCTAACCTACAATGAGCAGTTCTTC
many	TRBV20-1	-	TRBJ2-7	CSASYYSYEQYF	TGCAGTGCTAGTTATTACTCCTACGAGCAGTACTTC
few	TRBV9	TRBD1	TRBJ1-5	CASSPGDREVQPQHF	TGTGCCAGCAGCCCCGGGGACAGGGAAGTTCAGCCCCAGCATTTT
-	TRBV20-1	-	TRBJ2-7	CSANSPHYEQYF	TGCAGTGCTAACAGCCCCCACTACGAGCAGTACTTC
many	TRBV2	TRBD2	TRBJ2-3	CASSELASGSGTQYF	TGTGCCAGCAGTGAATTAGCTAGCGGGAGTGGTACGCAGTATTTT
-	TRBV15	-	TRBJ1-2	CATSRGDNLFADYGYTF	TGTGCCACCAGCAGAGGGGACAACCTCTTCGCGGACTATGGCTACACCTTC
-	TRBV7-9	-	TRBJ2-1	CASSRSPNEQFF	TGTGCCAGCAGCCGTAGTCCCAATGAGCAGTTCTTC
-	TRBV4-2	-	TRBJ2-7	CASSQQAQELPSYEQYF	TGTGCCAGCAGCCAGCAGGCCCAAGAATTGCCCTCCTACGAGCAGTACTTC
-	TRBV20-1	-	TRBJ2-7	CSATIDSLYEQYF	TGCAGTGCTACTATCGACAGCCTCTACGAGCAGTACTTC
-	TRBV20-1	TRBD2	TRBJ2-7	CSARGLASYEQYF	TGCAGTGCTAGGGGACTAGCGTCTTACGAGCAGTACTTC
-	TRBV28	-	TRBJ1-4	CASSSQGREKLFF	TGTGCCAGCAGTTCACAGGGTAGGGAAAAACTGTTTTTT
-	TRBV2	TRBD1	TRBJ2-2	CASSPGQGAFGELFF	TGTGCCAGCAGCCCGGGACAGGGGGCTTTCGGGGAGCTGTTTTTT
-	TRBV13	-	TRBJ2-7	CASSLVTRYEQYF	TGTGCCAGCAGCCTAGTCACACGCTACGAGCAGTACTTC
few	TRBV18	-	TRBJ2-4	CASSPYSDIQYF	TGTGCCAGCTCACCCTACAGTGACATTCAGTACTTC
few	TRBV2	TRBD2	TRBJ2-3	CASSSAGVSTDTQYF	TGTGCCAGCTCCTCCGCGGGGGTGTCCACAGATACGCAGTATTTT
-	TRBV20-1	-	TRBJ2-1	CSATWAGVGNEQFF	TGCAGTGCTACTTGGGCAGGGGTAGGCAATGAGCAGTTCTTC
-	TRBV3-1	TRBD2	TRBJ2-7	CASSQTSEFPYEQYF	TGTGCCAGCAGCCAAACTAGCGAATTCCCCTACGAGCAGTACTTC
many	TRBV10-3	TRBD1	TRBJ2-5	CAISLLGQGTQETQYF	TGTGCCATCAGTCTATTGGGACAGGGGACCCAAGAGACCCAGTACTTC
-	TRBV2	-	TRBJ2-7	CASSGLGGSSYERYF	TGTGCCAGCAGTGGACTAGGCGGAAGCTCCTACGAGCGGTACTTC
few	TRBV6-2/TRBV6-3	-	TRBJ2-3	CASSWSISSTDTQYF	TGTGCCAGCAGTTGGTCCATTTCTAGCACAGATACGCAGTATTTT
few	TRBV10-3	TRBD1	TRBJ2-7	CAISEGRQGYEQYF	TGTGCCATCAGTGAGGGGCGACAGGGGTACGAGCAGTACTTC